This TCR beta chain derives from a study of blood T cell repertoires in COVID-19. Sequencing used immunoSEQ multiplex PCR; TCRdb keeps in-frame clones, though not all of them. The sample lists about 150,000 clones, approximately 86% occurring once. The CDR3 runs to 15 residues. V dropped 7 bases and J dropped 0 bases, with 13 bases sitting between them. CDR1 MNHEY and CDR2 SVGAGI come from the germline V gene. This clonotype was sampled from a woman older than 75 with COVID-19, enrolled during active disease. The chain joins TRBV6-5 to TRBJ1-3; D remains ambiguous. Sequencing was performed on peripheral blood. The CDR3 DNA follows: TGTGCCAGCACCGACACCCCATACTCTGGAAACACCATATATTTT. It yields the protein CASTDTPYSGNTIYF.